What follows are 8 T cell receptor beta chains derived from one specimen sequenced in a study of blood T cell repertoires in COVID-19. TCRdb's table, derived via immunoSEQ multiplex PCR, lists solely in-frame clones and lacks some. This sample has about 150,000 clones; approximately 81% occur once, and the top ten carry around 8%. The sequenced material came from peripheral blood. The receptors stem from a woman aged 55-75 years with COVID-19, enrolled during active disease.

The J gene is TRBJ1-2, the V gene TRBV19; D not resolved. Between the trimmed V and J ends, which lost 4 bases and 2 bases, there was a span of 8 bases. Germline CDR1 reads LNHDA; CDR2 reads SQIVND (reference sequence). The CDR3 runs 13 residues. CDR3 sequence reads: CASSTGGNYGYTF. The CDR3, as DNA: TGTGCCAGTAGTACCGGAGGAAACTATGGCTACACCTTC.

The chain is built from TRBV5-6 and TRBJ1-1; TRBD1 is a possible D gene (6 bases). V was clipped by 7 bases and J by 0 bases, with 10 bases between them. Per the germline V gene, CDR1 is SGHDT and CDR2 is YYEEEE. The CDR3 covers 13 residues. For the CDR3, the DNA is TGTGCCAGCGGACAGCCGATGAACACTGAAGCTTTCTTT. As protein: CASGQPMNTEAFF.

The CDR3 is CASSLEGTSESTDTQYF. In DNA form, the CDR3 reads TGTGCCAGCAGCTTAGAAGGTACTAGCGAGAGCACAGATACGCAGTATTTT. The chain has TRBV13 and TRBJ2-3; 7 bases align to TRBD2. CDR3 length equals 17 residues. In germline, CDR1 is PRHDT, CDR2 FYEKMQ (reference sequence). After removal of 1 base from V and 0 bases from J, the junction contained 7 bases not matched to a gene.

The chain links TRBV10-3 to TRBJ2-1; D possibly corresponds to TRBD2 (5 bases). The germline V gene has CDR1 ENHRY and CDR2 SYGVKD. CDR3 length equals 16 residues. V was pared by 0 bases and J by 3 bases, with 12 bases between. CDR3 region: CAISESWESNYNEQFF. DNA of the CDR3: TGTGCCATCAGTGAGTCGTGGGAGTCTAACTACAATGAGCAGTTCTTC.

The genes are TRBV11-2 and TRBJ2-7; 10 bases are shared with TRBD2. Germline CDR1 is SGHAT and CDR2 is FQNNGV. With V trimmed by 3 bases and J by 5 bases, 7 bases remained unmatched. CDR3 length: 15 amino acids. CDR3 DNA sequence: TGTGCCAGCAGCTTGGGTAGCGGGAGGCTCCACGAGCAGTACTTC. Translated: CASSLGSGRLHEQYF.

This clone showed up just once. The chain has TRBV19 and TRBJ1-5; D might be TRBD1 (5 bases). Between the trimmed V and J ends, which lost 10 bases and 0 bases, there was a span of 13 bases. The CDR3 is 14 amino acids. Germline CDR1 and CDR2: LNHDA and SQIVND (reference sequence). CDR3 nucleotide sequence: TGTGCCACGGGGACTCCTAGTAGCAATCAGCCCCAGCATTTT. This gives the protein CATGTPSSNQPQHF.

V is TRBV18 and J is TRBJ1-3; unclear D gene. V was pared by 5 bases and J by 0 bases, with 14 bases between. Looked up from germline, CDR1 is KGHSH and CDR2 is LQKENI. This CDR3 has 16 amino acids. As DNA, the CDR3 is TGTGCCAGCTCATCATGGCCTGGTACCTCTGGAAACACCATATATTTT. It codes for CASSSWPGTSGNTIYF.

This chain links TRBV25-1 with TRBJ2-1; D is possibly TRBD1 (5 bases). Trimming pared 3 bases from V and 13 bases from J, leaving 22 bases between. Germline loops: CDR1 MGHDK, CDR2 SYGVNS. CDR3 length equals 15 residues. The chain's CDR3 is CASSDRQGVGPDQFF. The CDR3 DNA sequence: TGTGCCAGCAGTGATCGTCAAGGGGTGGGGCCAGATCAGTTCTTC. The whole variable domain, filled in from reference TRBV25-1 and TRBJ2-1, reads EADIYQTPRYLVIGTGKKITLECSQTMGHDKMYWYQQDPGMELHLIHYSYGVNSTEKGDLSSESTVSRIRTEHFPLTLESARPSHTSQYLCASSDRQGVGPDQFFGPGTRLTVL.